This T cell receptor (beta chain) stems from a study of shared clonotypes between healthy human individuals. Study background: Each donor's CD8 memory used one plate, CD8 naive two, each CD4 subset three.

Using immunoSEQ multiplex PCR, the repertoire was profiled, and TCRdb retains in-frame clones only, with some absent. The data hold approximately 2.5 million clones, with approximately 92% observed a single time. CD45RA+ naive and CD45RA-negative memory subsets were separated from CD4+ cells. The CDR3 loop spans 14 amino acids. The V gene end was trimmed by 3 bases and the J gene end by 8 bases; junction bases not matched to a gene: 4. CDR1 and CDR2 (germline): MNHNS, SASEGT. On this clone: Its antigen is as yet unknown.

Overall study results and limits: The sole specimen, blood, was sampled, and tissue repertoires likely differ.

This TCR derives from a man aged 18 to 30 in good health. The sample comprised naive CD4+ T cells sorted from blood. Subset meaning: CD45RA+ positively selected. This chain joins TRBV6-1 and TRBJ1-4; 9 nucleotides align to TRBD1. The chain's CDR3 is CASSDPGQGEKLFF. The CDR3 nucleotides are TGTGCCAGCAGTGACCCGGGACAGGGAGAAAAACTGTTTTTT.